This T cell receptor beta chain was recorded in a study of T cell responses to AZD1222 COVID-19 vaccine (TCRdb year 2021). As for the study more broadly: A total of 240 or so trial participants underwent TCR sequencing, of whom 207 had received two doses of AZD1222 and some 25 had received two doses of the MenACWY control vaccine. Trial participants were enrolled by age into 18-55, 56-69 and 70-plus year subgroups, with around 150, 28 and 57 TCR-sequenced participants respectively. General study outcomes and caveats: The 56-69-year group was small, and its depth increase did not reach significance, likely because of low power. Only six AZD1222 recipients were SARS-CoV-2 seropositive at baseline, limiting conclusions about previously exposed vaccinees. No day 14 peak-response samples were available, so repertoires were characterized only after the peak T cell response. Reportedly, almost half of the unique spike-specific TCRs recognized epitopes lying outside the regions that are mutated in the B.1.351 and B.1.1.7 variants. Most participants were white British and females outnumbered males, and the authors suggested that clonal diversity may have been underestimated. Vaccine-associated CD4 TCRs spanned the whole spike protein, with dominant responses in regions 160-218 and 743-854. After two AZD1222 doses, spike-specific TCR breadth and depth were significantly higher than at day 0 and than in MenACWY recipients.

A distance of 15 bases separates the germline ends of V and J, which lose 2 bases and 10 bases respectively. The CDR3 starts with the cysteine, ends with the phenylalanine, and has 14 residues. The sequence is cut down to CDR3 DNA, 42 bases in frame from base 1. The germline V gene yields SGHAT for CDR1 and FQNNGV for CDR2. This sample's time point label indicates: about 28 days (+/-7) after the second vaccine dose. AZD1222 recipients given second doses at about 4 weeks or at about 12 weeks were pooled, since spike-specific TCR depth and breadth were not found to differ between the two schedules. The vaccinee samples were drawn from two UK trials, COV001 and COV002, one of which was a single-blind randomized controlled phase 2/3 trial testing AZD1222 (ChAdOx1 nCoV-19) in healthy adults. For TCRbeta chain sequencing, PBMC samples were collected from trial participants at day 0 and at day 28 after the second dose.

Turning to this clone: Its antigen is still unknown. Base quality data are lacking; no much larger clone is found one base away.

The CDR3 regions of human TCRbeta chains were analyzed by immunosequencing. The study's own analysis went as follows. Repertoire TCRs were checked for matches against a reference library of SARS-CoV-2-specific TCRs that had been generated using the MIRA antigen-specificity platform. Breadth was defined as the fraction of unique TCRs that were SARS-CoV-2-associated. Depth was defined as the fraction of total T cells that were SARS-CoV-2-associated. Using the MIRA data, each spike-specific TCR was mapped to the spike region that the TCR reacts to and placed in a CD4 or CD8 class. Log10-transformed breadth and depth values were compared by one-way ANOVA with Sidak's multiple comparisons tests. Entries here come from immuneACCESS through TCRdb and include only in-frame sequences with V and J called. Some clones fail to appear in such tables; in the studies checked, an unresolved V gene covers under half of the shortfall, and the cause of the remainder is unknown. The V and J calls and clone size come from that table; D and trimming were worked out from the DNA. The table for this sample lists some 150,000 clones; 75% to 90% of them were counted only once. The ten top clones hold roughly 9.1% of the sample.

The receptor's source is an adult who received the AZD1222 COVID-19 vaccine. The chain employs TRBV11-2 and TRBJ2-1; the D gene is tentatively TRBD1 or TRBD2, each matching 5 bases. The sample was peripheral blood, taken 28 days after the second AZD1222 dose. This receptor carries the CDR3 CASSLRDPVLEQFF. The DNA sequence is TGTGCCAGCAGCTTACGGGACCCCGTTTTGGAGCAGTTCTTC.